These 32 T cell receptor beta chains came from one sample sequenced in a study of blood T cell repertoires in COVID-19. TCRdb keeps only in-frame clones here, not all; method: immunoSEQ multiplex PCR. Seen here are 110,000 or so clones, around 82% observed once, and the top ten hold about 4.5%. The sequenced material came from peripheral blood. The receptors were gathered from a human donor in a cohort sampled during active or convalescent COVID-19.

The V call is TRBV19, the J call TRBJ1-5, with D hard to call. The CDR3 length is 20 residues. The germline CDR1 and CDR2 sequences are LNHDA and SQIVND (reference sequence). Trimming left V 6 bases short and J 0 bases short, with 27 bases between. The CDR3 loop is CASRPPVGEVYPYSNQPQHF. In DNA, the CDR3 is TGTGCCAGTAGGCCCCCGGTCGGGGAAGTGTATCCATATAGCAATCAGCCCCAGCATTTT.

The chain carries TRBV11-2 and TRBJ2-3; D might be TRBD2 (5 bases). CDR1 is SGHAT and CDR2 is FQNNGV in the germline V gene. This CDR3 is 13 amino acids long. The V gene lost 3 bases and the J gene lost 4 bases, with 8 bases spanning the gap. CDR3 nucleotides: TGTGCCAGCAGCTTTAGCGCGGCAGATACGCAGTATTTT. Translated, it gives CASSFSAADTQYF.

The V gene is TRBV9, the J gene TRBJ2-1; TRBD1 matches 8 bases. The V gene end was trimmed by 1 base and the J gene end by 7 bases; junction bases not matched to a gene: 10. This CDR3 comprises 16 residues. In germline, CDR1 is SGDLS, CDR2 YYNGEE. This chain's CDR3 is CASSVRTGSGNNEQFF. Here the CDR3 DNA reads TGTGCCAGCAGCGTACGGACAGGGTCTGGCAATAATGAGCAGTTCTTC.

As DNA, the CDR3 is TGTGCCAGTAGTATTGGGACAGCCCTCGGGGGCTACACCTTC. Its protein product is CASSIGTALGGYTF. The chain combines TRBV19 with TRBJ1-2; 7 nucleotides align to TRBD1. Losses at the gene ends were 3 bases for V and 8 bases for J; bases not matched to a gene: 9. Germline V gene lookup returns CDR1 LNHDA and CDR2 SQIVND (reference sequence). There are 14 residues in the CDR3.

The CDR3 sequence is CASSQSRTGKGYGYTF. The CDR3, as DNA: TGCGCCAGCAGTCAATCGAGGACAGGGAAAGGCTATGGCTACACCTTC. The chain links TRBV23-1 to TRBJ1-2, with TRBD1 identical over 8 bases. TRBV23-1 is reported as an ORF; its role is uncertain. Trimming removed 0 bases from V and 4 bases from J; junction bases left unmatched: 7. The CDR3 is 16 residues long.

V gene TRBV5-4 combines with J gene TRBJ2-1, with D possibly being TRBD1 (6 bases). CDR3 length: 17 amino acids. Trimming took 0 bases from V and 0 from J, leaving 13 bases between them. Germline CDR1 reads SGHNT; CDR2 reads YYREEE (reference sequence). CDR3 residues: CASSLENIRGSYNEQFF. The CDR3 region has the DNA TGTGCCAGCAGCTTGGAAAACATCAGGGGCTCCTACAATGAGCAGTTCTTC.

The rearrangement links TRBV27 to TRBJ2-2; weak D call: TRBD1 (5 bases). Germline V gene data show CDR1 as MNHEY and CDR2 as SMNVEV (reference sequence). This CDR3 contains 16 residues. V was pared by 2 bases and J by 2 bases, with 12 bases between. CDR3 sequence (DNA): TGTGCCAGCAGTTTAAGGGTAGGGGCAAACACCGGGGAGCTGTTTTTT. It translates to CASSLRVGANTGELFF.

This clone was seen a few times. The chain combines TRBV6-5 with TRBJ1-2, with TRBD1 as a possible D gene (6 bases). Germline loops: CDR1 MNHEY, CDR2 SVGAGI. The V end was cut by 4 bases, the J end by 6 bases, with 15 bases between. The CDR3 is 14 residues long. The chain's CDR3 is CASSSLGHPDGYTF. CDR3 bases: TGTGCCAGCAGTTCCCTGGGACACCCGGATGGCTACACCTTC.

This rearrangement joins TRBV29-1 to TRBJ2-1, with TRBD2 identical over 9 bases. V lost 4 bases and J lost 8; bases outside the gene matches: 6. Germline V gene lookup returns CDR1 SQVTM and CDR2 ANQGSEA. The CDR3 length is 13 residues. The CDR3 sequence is CSVGGLAGHEQFF. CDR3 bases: TGCAGCGTTGGGGGACTAGCAGGCCATGAGCAGTTCTTC.

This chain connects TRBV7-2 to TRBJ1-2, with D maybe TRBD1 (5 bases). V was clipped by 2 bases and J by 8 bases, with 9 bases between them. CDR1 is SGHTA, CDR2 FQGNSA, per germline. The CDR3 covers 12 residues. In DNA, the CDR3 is TGTGCCAGCAGCTTAAGCGGGGGAGGCTACACCTTC. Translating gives CASSLSGGGYTF.

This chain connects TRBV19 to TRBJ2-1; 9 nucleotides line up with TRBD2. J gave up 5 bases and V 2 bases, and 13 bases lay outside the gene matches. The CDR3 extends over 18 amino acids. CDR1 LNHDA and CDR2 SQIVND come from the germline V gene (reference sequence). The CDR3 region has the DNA TGTGCCAGTAGTATAAGGCGGGGGGGCTCCCCGAGGAACAATGAGCAGTTCTTC. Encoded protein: CASSIRRGGSPRNNEQFF.

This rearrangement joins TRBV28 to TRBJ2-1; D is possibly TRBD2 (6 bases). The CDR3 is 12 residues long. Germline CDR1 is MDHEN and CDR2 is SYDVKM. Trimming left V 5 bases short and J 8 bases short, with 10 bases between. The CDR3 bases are TGTGCCAGCAGTCTGGCGGGGTATGAGCAGTTCTTC. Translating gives CASSLAGYEQFF.

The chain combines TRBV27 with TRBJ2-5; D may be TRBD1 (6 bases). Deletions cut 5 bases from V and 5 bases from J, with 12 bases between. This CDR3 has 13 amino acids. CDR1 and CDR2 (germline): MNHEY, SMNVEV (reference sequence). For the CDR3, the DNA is TGTGCCAGCAGTCTCAGGGGCGGGGAGACCCAGTACTTC. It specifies CASSLRGGETQYF.

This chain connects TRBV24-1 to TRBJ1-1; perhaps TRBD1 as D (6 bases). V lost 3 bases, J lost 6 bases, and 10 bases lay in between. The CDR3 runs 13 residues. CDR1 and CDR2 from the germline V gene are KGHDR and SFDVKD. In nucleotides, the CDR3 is TGTGCCACCAGTGATCCAAACAGGGCTGAAGCTTTCTTT. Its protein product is CATSDPNRAEAFF.

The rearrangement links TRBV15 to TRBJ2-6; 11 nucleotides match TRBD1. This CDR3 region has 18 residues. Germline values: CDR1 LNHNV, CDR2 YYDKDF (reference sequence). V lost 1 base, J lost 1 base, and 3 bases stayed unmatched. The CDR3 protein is CATSRGGQGASGANVLTF. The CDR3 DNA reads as TGTGCCACCAGCAGAGGTGGACAGGGGGCATCTGGGGCCAACGTCCTGACTTTC.

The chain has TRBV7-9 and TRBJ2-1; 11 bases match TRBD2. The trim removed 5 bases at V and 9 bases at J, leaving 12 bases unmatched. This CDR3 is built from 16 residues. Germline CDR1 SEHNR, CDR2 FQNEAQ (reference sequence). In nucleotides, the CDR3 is TGTGCCAGCAGCCCATCGGGTAGCGGGAGGGCGGGTGAGCAGTTCTTC. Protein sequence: CASSPSGSGRAGEQFF.

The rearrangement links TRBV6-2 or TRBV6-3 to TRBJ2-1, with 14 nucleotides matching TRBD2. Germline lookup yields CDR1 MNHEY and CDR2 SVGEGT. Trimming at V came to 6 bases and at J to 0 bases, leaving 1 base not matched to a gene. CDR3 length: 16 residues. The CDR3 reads CASSGTSGGSYNEQFF. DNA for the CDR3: TGTGCCAGCAGCGGGACTAGCGGGGGCTCCTACAATGAGCAGTTCTTC.

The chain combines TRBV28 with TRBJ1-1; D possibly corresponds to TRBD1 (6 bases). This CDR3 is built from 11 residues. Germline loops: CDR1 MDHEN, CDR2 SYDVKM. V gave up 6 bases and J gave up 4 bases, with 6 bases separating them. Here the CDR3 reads CASRQGTEAFF. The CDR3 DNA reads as TGTGCCAGCAGACAGGGCACTGAAGCTTTCTTT.

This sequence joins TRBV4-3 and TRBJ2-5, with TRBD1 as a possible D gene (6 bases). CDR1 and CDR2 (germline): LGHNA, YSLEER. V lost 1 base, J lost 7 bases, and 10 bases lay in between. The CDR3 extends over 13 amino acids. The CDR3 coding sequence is TGCGCCAGCAGCCAAGGGATAGGGGGGACCCAGTACTTC. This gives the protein CASSQGIGGTQYF.

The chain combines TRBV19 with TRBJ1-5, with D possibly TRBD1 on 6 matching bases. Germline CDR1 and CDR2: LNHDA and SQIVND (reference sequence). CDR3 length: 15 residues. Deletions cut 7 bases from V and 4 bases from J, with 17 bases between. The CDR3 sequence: CASTHSGTQNQPQHF. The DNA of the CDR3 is TGTGCCAGTACCCACAGTGGGACACAAAATCAGCCCCAGCATTTT.

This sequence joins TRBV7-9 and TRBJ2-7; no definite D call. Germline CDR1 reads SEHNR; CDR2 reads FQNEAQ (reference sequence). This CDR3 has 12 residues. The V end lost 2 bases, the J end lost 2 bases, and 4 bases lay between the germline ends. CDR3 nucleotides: TGTGCCAGCAGCTTATATGCCTACGAGCAGTACTTC. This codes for CASSLYAYEQYF.

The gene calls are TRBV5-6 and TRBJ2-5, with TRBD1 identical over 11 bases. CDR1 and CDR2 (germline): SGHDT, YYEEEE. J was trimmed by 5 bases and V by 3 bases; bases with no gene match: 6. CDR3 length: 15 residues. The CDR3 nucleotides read TGTGCCAGCAGCTCATGGACAGGGGGCGGGGAGACCCAGTACTTC. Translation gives CASSSWTGGGETQYF.

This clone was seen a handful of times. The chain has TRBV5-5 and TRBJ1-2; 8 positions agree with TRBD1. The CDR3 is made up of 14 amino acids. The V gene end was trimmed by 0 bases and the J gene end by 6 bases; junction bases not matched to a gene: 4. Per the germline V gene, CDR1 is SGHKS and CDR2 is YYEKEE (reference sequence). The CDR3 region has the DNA TGTGCCAGCAGCTTGGGACAGGGGCGGGATGGCTACACCTTC. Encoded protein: CASSLGQGRDGYTF.

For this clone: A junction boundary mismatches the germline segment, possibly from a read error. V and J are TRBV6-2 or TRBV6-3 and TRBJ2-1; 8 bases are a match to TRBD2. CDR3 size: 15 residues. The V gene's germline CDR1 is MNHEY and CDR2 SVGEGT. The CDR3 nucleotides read TGTGCCAGCAGGTACTCGGGGGGGGCCTACAATGAGCAGTTCTTC. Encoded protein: CASRYSGGAYNEQFF.

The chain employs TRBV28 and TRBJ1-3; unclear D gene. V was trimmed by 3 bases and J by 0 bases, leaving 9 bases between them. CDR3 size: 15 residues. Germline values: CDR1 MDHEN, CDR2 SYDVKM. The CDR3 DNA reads TGTGCCAGCAGTTTTCCTGGCCTCTCTGGAAACACCATATATTTT. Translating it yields CASSFPGLSGNTIYF.

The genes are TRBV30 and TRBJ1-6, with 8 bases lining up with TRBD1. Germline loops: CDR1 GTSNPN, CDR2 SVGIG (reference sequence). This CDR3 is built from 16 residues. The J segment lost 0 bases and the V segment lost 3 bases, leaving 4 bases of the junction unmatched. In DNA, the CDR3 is TGTGCCTGGAGACGGACAGGGAGCTCCTATAATTCACCCCTCCACTTT. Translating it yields CAWRRTGSSYNSPLHF.

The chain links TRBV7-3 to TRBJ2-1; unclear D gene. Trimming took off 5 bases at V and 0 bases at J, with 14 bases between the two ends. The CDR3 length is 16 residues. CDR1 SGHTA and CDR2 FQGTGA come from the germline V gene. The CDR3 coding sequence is TGTGCCAGCAGCCCCCGTCGGCTAGTCTCCTACAATGAGCAGTTCTTC. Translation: CASSPRRLVSYNEQFF.

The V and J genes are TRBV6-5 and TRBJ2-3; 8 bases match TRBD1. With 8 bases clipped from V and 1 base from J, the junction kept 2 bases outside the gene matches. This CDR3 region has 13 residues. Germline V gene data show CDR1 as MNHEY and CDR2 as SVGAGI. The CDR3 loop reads CASGGQGTDTQYF. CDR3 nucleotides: TGTGCCAGCGGGGGACAGGGCACAGATACGCAGTATTTT.

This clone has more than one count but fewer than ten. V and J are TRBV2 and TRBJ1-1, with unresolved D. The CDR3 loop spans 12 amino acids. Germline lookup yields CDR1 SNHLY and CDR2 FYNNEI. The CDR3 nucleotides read TGTGCACGGGAAGACATGAACACTGAAGCTTTCTTT. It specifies CAREDMNTEAFF.

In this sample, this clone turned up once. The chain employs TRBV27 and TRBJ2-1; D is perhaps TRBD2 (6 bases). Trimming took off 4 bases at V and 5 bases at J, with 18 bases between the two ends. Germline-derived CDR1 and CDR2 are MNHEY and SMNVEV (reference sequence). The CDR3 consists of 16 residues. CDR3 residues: CASSSNSGLVNNEQFF. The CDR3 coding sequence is TGTGCCAGCAGTTCGAATTCGGGACTGGTAAACAATGAGCAGTTCTTC.

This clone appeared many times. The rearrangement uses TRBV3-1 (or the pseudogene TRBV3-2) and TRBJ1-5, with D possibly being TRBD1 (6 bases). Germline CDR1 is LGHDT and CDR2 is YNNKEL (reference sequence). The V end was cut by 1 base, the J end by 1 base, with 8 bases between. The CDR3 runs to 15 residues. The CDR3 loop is CASSQGQESNQPQHF. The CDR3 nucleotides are TGTGCCAGCAGCCAAGGACAGGAAAGCAATCAGCCCCAGCATTTT.

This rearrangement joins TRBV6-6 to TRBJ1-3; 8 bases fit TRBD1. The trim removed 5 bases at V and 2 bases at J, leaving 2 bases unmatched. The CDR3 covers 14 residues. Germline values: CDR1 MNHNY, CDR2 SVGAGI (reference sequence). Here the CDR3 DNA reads TGTGCCAGCAGTGGACAGGGAGCTGGAAACACCATATATTTT. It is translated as CASSGQGAGNTIYF.